This TCR beta chain is from a study of early T cells in non-severe SARS-CoV-2 infection (dated by TCRdb to the early 2020s). Concerning the study at large: Because TCR sequencing was done on bulk RNA from unsorted whole blood, the alpha and beta chains could not be paired.

To prepare the library, 5' RACE was applied. The sequencer was a NextSeq 500. In the TCR library protocol, unique molecular identifiers were attached to individual cDNA molecules to correct for PCR bias and sequencing error. Sequencing covered both TCR alpha and beta chains, and within each sample the abundances of alpha and beta sequences were tightly co-correlated. The study's processing was this. Decombinator V4 was used to annotate the V gene, J gene and CDR3 of the TCR sequences. TCRs were defined as expanded if a significant change between any two time points was detected under a Poisson model with p below 0.0001. TCR abundances were normalised to the total number of TCRs sequenced per sample and expressed as counts per million. VDJdb, accessed 1 November 2021, was searched for CMV, EBV and SARS-CoV-2 annotated TCRs, excluding TCRs annotated for multiple antigens. The raw public reads went through TCRdb reprocessing: fastp at Q25, MiXCR clone calling, in-frame beta chains kept. Rows are combined by CDR3 protein, so each entry shows the most common genes and DNA. TCRdb, not the original authors, processed these V and J calls. Present in this sample are roughly 80,000 distinct CDR3 sequences, around 6% of which were seen just once. The ten biggest clones cover just under 8% of the sample.

Points the paper makes about the study in general: VDJdb matching was skewed toward anti-spike CD8 responses, so virus-specific expansions were likely underestimated and private and CD4 specificities were missed.

This was a case-control study nested in a cohort of healthcare workers in London, UK, who had nasopharyngeal swab PCR tests and blood samples taken every week. Between 23 and 31 March 2020, the week of the UK lockdown, healthcare workers were enrolled and then followed up weekly for as long as 16 weeks. In the case of this clonotype: Its antigen remains undetermined. No base qualities exist here, and no much larger clone lies one base off it.

The receptor's source is an adult who was a healthcare worker with PCR-confirmed SARS-CoV-2 infection or an uninfected control (not recorded which). Sequencing was done on a sample of whole blood.

This receptor has the CDR3 CSARSPGPADTQYF. The nucleotide sequence reads TGCAGTGCTAGGTCCCCGGGCCCCGCGGATACGCAGTATTTT. The sequence links TRBV20-1 to TRBJ2-3, with no reliable assignment of the D segment. CDR1 DFQATT and CDR2 SNEGSKA were looked up in the germline V gene (reference sequence). V is shortened by 3 bases, J by 6 bases, and the region joining them spans 16 bases. Measured from the cysteine to the phenylalanine, the CDR3 is 14 residues long. Only CDR3 DNA is held: 42 bases, read in frame from base 1.